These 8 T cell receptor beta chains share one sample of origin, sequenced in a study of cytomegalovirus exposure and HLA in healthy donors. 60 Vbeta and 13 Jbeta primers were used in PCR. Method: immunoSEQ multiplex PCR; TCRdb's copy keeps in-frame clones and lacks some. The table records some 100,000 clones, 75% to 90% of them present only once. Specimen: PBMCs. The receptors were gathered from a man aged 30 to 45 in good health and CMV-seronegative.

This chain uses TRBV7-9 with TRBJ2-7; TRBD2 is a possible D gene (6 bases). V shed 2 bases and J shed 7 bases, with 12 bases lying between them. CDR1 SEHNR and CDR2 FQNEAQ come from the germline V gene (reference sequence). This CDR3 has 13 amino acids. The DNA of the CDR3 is TGTGCCAGCAGCTTATTGGCAGCGGGTGAGCAGTACTTC. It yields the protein CASSLLAAGEQYF.

CDR3 region: CASSPTGSTVYEQYF. Here the CDR3 DNA reads TGTGCCAGCAGTCCGACAGGGAGTACCGTCTACGAGCAGTACTTC. The genes are TRBV5-5 and TRBJ2-7; 7 positions match TRBD1. The CDR3 runs 15 residues. V was clipped by 5 bases and J by 3 bases; unmatched bases: 11. CDR1 and CDR2 (germline): SGHKS, YYEKEE (reference sequence).

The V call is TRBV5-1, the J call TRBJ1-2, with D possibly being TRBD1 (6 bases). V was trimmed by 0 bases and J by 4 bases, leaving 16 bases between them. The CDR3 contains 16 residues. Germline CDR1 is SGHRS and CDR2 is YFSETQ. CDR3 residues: CASSLGQVRLPYGYTF. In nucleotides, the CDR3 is TGCGCCAGCAGCTTGGGACAGGTTCGGCTCCCCTATGGCTACACCTTC.

Here the CDR3 reads CAISESQGAINYGYTF. The CDR3 nucleotides read TGTGCCATCAGTGAGTCCCAGGGTGCGATTAACTATGGCTACACCTTC. This chain uses TRBV10-3 with TRBJ1-2, with D perhaps matching TRBD1 (5 bases). Deletions cut 0 bases from V and 1 base from J, with 12 bases between. CDR3 size: 16 residues. The V gene's germline CDR1 is ENHRY and CDR2 SYGVKD.

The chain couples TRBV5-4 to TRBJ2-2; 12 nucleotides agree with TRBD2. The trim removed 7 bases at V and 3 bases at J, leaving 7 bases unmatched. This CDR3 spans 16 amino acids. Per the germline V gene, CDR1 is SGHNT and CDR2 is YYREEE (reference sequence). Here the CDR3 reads CASQASGGADTGELFF. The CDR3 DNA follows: TGTGCCAGCCAGGCTAGCGGGGGGGCAGACACCGGGGAGCTGTTTTTT.

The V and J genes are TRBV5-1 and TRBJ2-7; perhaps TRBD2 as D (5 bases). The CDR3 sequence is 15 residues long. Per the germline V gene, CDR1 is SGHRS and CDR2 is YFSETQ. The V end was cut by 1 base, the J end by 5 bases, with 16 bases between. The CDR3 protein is CASSLNGGETHEQYF. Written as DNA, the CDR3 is TGCGCCAGCAGCTTGAACGGAGGAGAGACCCACGAGCAGTACTTC. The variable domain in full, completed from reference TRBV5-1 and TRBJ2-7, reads KAGVTQTPRYLIKTRGQQVTLSCSPISGHRSVSWYQQTPGQGLQFLFEYFSETQRNKGNFPGRFSGRQFSNSRSEMNVSTLELGDSALYLCASSLNGGETHEQYFGPGTRLTVT.

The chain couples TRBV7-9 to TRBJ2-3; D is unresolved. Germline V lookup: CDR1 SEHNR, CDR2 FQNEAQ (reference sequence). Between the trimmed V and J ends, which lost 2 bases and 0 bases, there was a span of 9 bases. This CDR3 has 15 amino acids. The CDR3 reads CASSLFETSTDTQYF. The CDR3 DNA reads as TGTGCCAGCAGCTTATTTGAGACTAGCACAGATACGCAGTATTTT.

The CDR3 DNA is TGTGCCAGTAGTATATATCAAAATTGGTGGAGCACCGGTGTAATGAAAAAACTGTTTTTT. Translated, it gives CASSIYQNWWSTGVMKKLFF. The chain employs TRBV19 and TRBJ1-4; D is undetermined. With 2 bases removed from V and 9 bases from J, the gap between germline ends came to 31 bases. This CDR3 has 20 residues. Germline V lookup: CDR1 LNHDA, CDR2 SQIVND (reference sequence). Using reference TRBV19 and TRBJ1-4 for the parts outside the CDR3, the full variable domain is DGGITQSPKYLFRKEGQNVTLSCEQNLNHDAMYWYRQDPGQGLRLIYYSQIVNDFQKGDIAEGYSVSREKKESFPLTVTSAQKNPTAFYLCASSIYQNWWSTGVMKKLFFGSGTQLSVL.